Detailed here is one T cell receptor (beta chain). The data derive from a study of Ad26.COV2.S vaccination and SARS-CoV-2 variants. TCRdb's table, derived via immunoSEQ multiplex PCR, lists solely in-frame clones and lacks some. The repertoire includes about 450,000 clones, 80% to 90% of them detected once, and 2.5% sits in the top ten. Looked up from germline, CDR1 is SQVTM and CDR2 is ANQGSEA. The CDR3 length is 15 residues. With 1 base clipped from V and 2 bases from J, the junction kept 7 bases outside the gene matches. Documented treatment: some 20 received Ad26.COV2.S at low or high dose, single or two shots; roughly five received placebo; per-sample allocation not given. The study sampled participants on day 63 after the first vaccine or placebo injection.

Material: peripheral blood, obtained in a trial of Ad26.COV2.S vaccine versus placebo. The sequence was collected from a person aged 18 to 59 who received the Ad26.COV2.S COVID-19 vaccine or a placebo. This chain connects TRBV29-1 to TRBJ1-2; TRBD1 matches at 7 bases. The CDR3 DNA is TGCAGCGTTGAAGTTCGGGACAGATACAACTATGGCTACACCTTC. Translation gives CSVEVRDRYNYGYTF.